The clone carrying this T cell receptor (beta chain) has at least ten counts. This record comes from a study of blood T cell repertoires in COVID-19. The CDR3 totals 15 residues. J gave up 3 bases and V 5 bases, and 7 bases lay outside the gene matches. The V gene's germline CDR1 is MGHRA and CDR2 YSYEKL. Generated by immunoSEQ multiplex PCR, the TCRdb table keeps only in-frame clones and is missing some. The sample has around 63,000 clones; 70% to 80% are singletons. The receptor was derived from a human donor in a cohort sampled during active COVID-19. Sequencing input: peripheral blood. This sequence joins TRBV4-1 and TRBJ1-3; 7 bases line up with TRBD1. CDR3 region: CASSGTGAFGNTIYF. DNA for the CDR3: TGCGCCAGCAGCGGTACAGGGGCGTTTGGAAACACCATATATTTT.